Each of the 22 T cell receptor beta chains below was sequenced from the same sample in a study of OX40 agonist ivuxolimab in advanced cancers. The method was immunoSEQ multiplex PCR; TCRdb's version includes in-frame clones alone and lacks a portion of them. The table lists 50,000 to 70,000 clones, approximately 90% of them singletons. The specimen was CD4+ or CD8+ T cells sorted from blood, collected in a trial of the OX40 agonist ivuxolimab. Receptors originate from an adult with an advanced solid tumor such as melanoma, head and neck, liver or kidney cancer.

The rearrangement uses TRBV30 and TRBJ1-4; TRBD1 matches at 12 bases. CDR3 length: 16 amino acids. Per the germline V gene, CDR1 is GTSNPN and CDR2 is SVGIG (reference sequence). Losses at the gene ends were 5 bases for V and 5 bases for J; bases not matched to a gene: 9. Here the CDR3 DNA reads TGTGCCTGGGGCCCCGGGACAGGGGGCTCGAATGAAAAACTGTTTTTT. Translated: CAWGPGTGGSNEKLFF.

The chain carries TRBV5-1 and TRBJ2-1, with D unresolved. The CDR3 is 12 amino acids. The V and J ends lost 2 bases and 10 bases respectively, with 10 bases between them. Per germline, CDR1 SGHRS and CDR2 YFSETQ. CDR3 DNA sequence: TGCGCCAGCAGCTTCCGGGTGGAGGAGCAGTTCTTC. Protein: CASSFRVEEQFF.

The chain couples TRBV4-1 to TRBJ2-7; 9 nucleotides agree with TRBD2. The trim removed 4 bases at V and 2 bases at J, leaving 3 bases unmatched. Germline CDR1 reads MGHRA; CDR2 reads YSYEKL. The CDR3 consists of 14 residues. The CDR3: CASSRLAETYEQYF. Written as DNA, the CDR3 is TGCGCCAGCAGCCGACTAGCGGAGACCTACGAGCAGTACTTC.

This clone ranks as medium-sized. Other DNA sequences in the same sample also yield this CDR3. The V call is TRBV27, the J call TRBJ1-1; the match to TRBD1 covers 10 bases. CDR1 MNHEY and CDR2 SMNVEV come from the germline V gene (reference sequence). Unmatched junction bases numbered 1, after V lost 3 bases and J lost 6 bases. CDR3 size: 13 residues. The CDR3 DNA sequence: TGTGCCAGCAGTTTCGGACAGGGGGCTGAAGCTTTCTTT. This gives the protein CASSFGQGAEAFF.

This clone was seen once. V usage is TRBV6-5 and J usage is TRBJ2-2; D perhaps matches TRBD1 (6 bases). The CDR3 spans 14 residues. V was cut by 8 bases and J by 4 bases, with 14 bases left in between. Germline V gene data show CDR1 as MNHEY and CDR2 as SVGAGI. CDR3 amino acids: CASQDSLLTGELFF. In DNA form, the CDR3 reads TGTGCCAGCCAGGACAGCCTCCTCACCGGGGAGCTGTTTTTT.

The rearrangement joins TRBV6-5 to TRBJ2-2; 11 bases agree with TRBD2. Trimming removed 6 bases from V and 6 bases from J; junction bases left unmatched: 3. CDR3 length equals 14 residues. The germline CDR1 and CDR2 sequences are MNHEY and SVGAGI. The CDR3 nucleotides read TGTGCCAGCAGAAGACTAGCGGGATCCGGGGAGCTGTTTTTT. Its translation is CASRRLAGSGELFF.

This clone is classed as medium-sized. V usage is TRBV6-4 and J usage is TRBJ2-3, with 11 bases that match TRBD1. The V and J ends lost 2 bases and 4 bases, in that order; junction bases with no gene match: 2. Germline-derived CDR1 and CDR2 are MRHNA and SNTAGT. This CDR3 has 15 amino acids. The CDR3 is CASSDGTGGSDTQYF. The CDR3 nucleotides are TGTGCCAGCAGTGACGGGACAGGGGGTTCAGATACGCAGTATTTT.

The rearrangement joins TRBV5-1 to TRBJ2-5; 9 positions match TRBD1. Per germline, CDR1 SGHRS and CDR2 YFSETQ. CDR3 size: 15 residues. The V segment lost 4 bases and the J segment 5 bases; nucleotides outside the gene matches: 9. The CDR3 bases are TGCGCCAGCAGCCAGGGACAGGGCGGATTCGAGACCCAGTACTTC. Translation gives CASSQGQGGFETQYF.

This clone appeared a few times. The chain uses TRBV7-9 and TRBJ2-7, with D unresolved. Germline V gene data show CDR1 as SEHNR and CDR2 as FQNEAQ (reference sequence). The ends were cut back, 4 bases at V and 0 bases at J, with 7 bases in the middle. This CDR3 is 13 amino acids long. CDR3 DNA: TGTGCCAGCAGCTCACAGATCTCCTACGAGCAGTACTTC. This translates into CASSSQISYEQYF.

CDR3 amino acids: CASSPGGLAVNEQFF. As DNA, the CDR3 is TGTGCCAGCAGCCCAGGCGGGCTAGCGGTCAATGAGCAGTTCTTC. This chain uses TRBV4-2 with TRBJ2-1; 7 positions match TRBD2. The germline CDR1 and CDR2 sequences are LGHNA and YNFKEQ. With 4 bases clipped from V and 6 bases from J, the junction kept 9 bases outside the gene matches. The CDR3 consists of 15 residues.

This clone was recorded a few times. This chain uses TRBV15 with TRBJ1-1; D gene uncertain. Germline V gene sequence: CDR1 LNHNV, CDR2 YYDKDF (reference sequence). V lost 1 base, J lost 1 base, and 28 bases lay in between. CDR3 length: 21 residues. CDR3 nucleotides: TGTGCCACCAGCAGAGGTTTTTCAGGTTCCCCAATCCCCGGAAAGAACACTGAAGCTTTCTTT. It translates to CATSRGFSGSPIPGKNTEAFF.

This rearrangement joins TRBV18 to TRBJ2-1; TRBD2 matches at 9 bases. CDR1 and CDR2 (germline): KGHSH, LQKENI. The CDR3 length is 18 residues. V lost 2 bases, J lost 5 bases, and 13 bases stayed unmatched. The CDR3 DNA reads TGTGCCAGCTCACCAACGGCCAGAGTAGCGGGAGTTGACAATGAGCAGTTCTTC. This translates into CASSPTARVAGVDNEQFF. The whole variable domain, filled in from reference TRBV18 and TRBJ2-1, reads NAGVMQNPRHLVRRRGQEARLRCSPMKGHSHVYWYRQLPEEGLKFMVYLQKENIIDESGMPKERFSAEFPKEGPSILRIQQVVRGDSAAYFCASSPTARVAGVDNEQFFGPGTRLTVL.

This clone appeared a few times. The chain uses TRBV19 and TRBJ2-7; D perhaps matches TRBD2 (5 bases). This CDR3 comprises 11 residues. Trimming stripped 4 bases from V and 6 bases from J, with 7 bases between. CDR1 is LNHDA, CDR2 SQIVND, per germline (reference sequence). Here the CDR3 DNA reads TGTGCCAGTAGTACAGGACTCGAGCAGTACTTC. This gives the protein CASSTGLEQYF.

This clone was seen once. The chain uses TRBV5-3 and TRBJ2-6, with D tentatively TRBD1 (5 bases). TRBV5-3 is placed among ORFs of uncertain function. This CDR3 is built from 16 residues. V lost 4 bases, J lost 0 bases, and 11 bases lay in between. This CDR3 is CARSLDRYSGANVLTF. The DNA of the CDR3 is TGTGCCAGAAGCCTCGACAGATACTCTGGGGCCAACGTCCTGACTTTC.

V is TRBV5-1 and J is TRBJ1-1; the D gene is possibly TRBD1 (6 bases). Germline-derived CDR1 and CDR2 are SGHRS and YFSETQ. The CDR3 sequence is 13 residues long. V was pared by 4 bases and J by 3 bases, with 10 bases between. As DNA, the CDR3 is TGCGCCAGCAGCCTCACAGGGTACACTGAAGCTTTCTTT. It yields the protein CASSLTGYTEAFF.

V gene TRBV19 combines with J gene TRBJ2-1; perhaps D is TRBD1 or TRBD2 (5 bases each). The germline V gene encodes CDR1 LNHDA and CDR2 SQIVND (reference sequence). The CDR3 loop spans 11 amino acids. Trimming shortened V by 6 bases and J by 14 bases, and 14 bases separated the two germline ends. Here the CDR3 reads CASRTGTEEFF. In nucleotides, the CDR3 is TGTGCCAGTAGAACCGGGACCGAGGAGTTCTTC.

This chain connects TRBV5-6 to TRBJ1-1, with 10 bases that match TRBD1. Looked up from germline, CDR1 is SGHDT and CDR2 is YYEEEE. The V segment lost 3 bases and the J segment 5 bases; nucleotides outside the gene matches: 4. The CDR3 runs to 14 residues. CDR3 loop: CASSSGTGVTEAFF. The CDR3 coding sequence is TGTGCCAGCAGCTCCGGGACAGGGGTTACTGAAGCTTTCTTT.

The CDR3 nucleotides read TGTGCCAGCAGCCCGGGGACAGGGGGCTTCACTGAAGCTTTCTTT. This encodes CASSPGTGGFTEAFF. The chain recombines TRBV11-2 with TRBJ1-1, with 12 bases identical to TRBD1. Germline V CDR1 and CDR2: SGHAT, FQNNGV. CDR3 length equals 15 residues. V gave up 5 bases and J gave up 4 bases; unmatched junction bases: 5. Looking up the rest from reference TRBV11-2 and TRBJ1-1 gives the full variable domain: EAGVAQSPRYKIIEKRQSVAFWCNPISGHATLYWYQQILGQGPKLLIQFQNNGVVDDSQLPKDRFSAERLKGVDSTLKIQPAKLEDSAVYLCASSPGTGGFTEAFFGQGTRLTVV.

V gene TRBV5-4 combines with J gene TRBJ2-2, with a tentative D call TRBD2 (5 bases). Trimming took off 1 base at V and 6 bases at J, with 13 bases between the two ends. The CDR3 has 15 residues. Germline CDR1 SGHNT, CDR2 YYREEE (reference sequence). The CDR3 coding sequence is TGTGCCAGCAGCTTGACGGGAAGGTACGCCGGGGAGCTGTTTTTT. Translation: CASSLTGRYAGELFF. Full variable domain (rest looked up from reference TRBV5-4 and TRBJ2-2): ETGVTQSPTHLIKTRGQQVTLRCSSQSGHNTVSWYQQALGQGPQFIFQYYREEENGRGNFPPRFSGLQFPNYSSELNVNALELDDSALYLCASSLTGRYAGELFFGEGSRLTVL.

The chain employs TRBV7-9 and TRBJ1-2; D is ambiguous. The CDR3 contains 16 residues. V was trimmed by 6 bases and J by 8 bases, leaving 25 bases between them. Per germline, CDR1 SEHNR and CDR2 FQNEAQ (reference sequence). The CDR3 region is CASSDHWAEASSGYTF. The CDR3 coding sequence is TGTGCCAGCAGTGACCACTGGGCAGAAGCTTCCTCGGGCTACACCTTC.

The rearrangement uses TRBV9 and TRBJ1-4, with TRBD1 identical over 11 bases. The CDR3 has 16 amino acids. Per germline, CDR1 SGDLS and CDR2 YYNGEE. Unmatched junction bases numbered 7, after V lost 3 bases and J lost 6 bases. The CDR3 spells CASSAHRDRGYEKLFF. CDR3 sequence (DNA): TGTGCCAGCAGCGCCCACCGGGACAGGGGGTATGAAAAACTGTTTTTT.

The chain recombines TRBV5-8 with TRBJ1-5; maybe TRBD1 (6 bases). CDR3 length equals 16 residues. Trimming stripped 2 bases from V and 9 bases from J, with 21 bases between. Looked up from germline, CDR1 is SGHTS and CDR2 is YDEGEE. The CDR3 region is CASSLFLGTLGLPQHF. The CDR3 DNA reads TGTGCCAGCAGCTTATTCCTCGGGACATTAGGGCTGCCCCAGCATTTT.